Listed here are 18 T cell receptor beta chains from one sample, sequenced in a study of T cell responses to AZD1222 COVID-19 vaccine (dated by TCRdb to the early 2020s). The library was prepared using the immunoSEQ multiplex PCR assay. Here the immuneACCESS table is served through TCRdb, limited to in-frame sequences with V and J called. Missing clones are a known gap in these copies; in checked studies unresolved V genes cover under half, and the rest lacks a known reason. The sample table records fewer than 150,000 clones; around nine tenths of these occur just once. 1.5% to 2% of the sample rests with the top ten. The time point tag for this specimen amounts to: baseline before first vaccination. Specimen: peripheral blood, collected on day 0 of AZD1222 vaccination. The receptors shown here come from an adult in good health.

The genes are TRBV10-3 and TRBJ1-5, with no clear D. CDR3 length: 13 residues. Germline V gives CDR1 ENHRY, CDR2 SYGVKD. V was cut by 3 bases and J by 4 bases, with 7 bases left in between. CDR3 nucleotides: TGTGCCATCAGTGACAAAGGGAATCAGCCCCAGCATTTT. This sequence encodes CAISDKGNQPQHF.

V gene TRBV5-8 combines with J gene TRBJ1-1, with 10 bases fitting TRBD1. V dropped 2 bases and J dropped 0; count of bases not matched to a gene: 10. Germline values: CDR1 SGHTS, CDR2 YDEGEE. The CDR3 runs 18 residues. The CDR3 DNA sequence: TGTGCCAGCAGCTTCGACCTCCGGGACAGGGGAATGAACACTGAAGCTTTCTTT. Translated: CASSFDLRDRGMNTEAFF.

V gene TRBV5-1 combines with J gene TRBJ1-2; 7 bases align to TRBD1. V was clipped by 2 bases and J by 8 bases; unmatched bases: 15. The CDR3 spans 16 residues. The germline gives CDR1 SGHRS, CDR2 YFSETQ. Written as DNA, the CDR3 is TGCGCCAGCAGCTTATCTCCCAACGACAGGGTCTCAGGCTACACCTTC. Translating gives CASSLSPNDRVSGYTF.

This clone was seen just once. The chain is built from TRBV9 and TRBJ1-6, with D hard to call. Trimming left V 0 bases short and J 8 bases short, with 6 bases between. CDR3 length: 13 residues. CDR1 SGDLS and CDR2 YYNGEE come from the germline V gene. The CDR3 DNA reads TGTGCCAGCAGCGTAGCTGGGGATTCACCCCTCCACTTT. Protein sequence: CASSVAGDSPLHF.

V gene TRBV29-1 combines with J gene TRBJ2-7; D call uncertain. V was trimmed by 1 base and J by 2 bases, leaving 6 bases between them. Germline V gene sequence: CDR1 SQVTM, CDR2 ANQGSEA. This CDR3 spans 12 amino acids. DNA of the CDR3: TGCAGCGTTGAAGGCGGTGCCTACGAGCAGTACTTC. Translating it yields CSVEGGAYEQYF.

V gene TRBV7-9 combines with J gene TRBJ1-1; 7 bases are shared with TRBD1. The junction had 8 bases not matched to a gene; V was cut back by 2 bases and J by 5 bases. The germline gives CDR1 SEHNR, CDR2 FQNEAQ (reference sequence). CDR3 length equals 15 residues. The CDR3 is CASSLKTGFGTEAFF. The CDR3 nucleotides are TGTGCCAGCAGCTTAAAGACAGGGTTTGGAACTGAAGCTTTCTTT.

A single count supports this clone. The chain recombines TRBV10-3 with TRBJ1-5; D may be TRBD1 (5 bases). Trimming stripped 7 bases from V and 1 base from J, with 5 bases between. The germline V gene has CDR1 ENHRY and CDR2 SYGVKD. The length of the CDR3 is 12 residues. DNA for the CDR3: TGTGCCATCAAGGGGAGCAATCAGCCCCAGCATTTT. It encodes CAIKGSNQPQHF.

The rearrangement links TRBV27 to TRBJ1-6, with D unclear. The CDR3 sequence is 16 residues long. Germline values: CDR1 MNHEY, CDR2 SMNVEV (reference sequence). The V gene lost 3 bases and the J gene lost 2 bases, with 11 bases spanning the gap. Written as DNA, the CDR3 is TGTGCCAGCAGTTTTGGGAGGGAAACCTATAATTCACCCCTCCACTTT. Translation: CASSFGRETYNSPLHF.

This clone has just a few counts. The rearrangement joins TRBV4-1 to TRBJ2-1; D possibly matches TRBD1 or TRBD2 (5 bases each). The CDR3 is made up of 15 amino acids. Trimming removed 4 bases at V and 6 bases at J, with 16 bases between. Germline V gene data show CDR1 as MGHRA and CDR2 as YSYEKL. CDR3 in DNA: TGCGCCAGCAGCCCCCTTCGAGGGGTAGGCAATGAGCAGTTCTTC. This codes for CASSPLRGVGNEQFF.

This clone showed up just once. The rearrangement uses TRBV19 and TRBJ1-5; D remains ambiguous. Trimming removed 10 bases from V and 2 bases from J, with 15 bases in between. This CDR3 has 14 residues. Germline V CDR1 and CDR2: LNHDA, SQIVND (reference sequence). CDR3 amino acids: CATKAGSGNQPQHF. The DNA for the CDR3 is TGTGCCACCAAGGCGGGGAGTGGCAATCAGCCCCAGCATTTT.

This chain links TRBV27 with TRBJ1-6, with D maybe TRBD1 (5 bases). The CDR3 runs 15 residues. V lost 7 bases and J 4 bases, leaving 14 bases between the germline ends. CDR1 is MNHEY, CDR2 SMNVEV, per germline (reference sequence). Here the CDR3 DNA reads TGTGCCAGCAAAATAGGGGCCCCATATAATTCACCCCTCCACTTT. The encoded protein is CASKIGAPYNSPLHF.

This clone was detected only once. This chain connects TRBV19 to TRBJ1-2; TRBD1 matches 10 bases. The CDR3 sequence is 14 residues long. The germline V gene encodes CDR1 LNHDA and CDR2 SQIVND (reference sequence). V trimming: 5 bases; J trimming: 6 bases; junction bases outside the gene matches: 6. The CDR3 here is CASSLGQGGNGYTF. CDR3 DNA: TGTGCCAGTAGTCTTGGACAGGGGGGAAATGGCTACACCTTC.

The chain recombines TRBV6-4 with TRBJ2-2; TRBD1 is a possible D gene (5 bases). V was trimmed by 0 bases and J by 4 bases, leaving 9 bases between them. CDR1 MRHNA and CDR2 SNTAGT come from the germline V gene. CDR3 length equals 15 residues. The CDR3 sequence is CASSDSIGATGELFF. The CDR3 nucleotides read TGTGCCAGCAGTGACTCGATAGGGGCCACCGGGGAGCTGTTTTTT.

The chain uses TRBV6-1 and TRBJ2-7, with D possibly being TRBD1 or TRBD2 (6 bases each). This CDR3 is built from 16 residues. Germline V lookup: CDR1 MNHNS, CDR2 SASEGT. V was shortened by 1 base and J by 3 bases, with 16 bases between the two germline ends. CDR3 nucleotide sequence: TGTGCCAGCAGTGAAGGAGGAGGGGACAAGGACTACGAGCAGTACTTC. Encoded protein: CASSEGGGDKDYEQYF.

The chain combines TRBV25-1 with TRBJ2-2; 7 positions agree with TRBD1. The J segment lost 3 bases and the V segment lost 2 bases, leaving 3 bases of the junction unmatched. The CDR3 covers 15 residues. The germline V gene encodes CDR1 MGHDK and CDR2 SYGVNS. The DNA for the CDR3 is TGTGCCAGCAGTGAAGGTGACAGGGACACCGGGGAGCTGTTTTTT. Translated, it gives CASSEGDRDTGELFF.

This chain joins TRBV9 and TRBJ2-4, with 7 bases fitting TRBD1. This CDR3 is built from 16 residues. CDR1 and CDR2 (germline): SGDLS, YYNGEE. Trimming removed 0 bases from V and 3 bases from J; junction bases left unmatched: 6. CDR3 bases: TGTGCCAGCAGCGTAGGAGGCGGACAGGTCAAAAACATTCAGTACTTC. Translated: CASSVGGGQVKNIQYF.

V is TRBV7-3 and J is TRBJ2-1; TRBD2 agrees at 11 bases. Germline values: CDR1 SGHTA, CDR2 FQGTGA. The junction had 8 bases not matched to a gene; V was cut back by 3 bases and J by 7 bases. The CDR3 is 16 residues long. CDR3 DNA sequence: TGTGCCAGCAGCTTTTCTCTAGCGGGGGGTCGTAATGAGCAGTTCTTC. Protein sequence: CASSFSLAGGRNEQFF. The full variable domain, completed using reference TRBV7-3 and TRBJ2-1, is GAGVSQTPSNKVTEKGKYVELRCDPISGHTALYWYRQSLGQGPEFLIYFQGTGAADDSGLPNDRFFAVRPEGSVSTLKIQRTERGDSAVYLCASSFSLAGGRNEQFFGPGTRLTVL.

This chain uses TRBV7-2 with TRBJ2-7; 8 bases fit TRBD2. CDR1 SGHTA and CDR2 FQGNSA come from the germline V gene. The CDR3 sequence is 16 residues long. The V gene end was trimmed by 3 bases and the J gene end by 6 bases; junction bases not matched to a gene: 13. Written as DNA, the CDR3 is TGTGCCAGCAGCTTGAGAGAGCGGGGGAGTGGCGGCGAGCAGTACTTC. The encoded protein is CASSLRERGSGGEQYF.